This T cell receptor beta chain stems from a study of T-cell memory formation after mild COVID-19. V was clipped by 5 bases and J by 4 bases, with 20 bases between them. In germline, CDR1 is SGHVS, CDR2 FQNEAQ. The CDR3 runs 16 residues. TCRdb re-called the 5' RACE reads with MiXCR, one entry per CDR3 protein. The sample carries around 310,000 distinct CDR3 sequences, 20% to 25% recorded once. Sequencing used PBMCs or a T cell subset sorted from them (not recorded which). The chain combines TRBV7-8 with TRBJ2-5; D gene uncertain. This sequence was found in a man between 18 and 35 years old who had mild COVID-19 (a few samples of this study predate the infection). Cell type and time point are not known. The CDR3 DNA follows: TGTGCCAGCAGCCATACTCGACACAGATCAGGAGAGACCCAGTACTTC. This codes for CASSHTRHRSGETQYF. Combining the CDR3 with reference TRBV7-8 and TRBJ2-5 gives the whole variable domain GAGVSQSPRYKVAKRGQDVALRCDPISGHVSLFWYQQALGQGPEFLTYFQNEAQLDKSGLPSDRFFAERPEGSVSTLKIQRTQQEDSAVYLCASSHTRHRSGETQYFGPGTRLLVL.